Listed here are 18 T cell receptor beta chains from one sample, sequenced in a study of shared clonotypes between healthy human individuals. Terminally differentiated effector memory CD45RA+ cells were left out of the naive CD8 fraction, which was CD45RO-negative and positively selected for CCR7. The protocol was immunoSEQ multiplex PCR, while the TCRdb copy is restricted to in-frame clones and leaves out a portion. Seen here are about 1,800,000 clones, approximately 94% observed once, and the top ten hold around 1.2%. What was sequenced was naive CD8+ T cells sorted from blood. These receptors came from a man between 18 and 29 years old in good health.

The CDR3 nucleotides are TGCGCCAGCAGTGAGGAAGAGGGATCGTTCACAGATACGCAGTATTTT. Residues: CASSEEEGSFTDTQYF. The rearrangement uses TRBV10-2 and TRBJ2-3; TRBD2 might be the D (5 bases). CDR3 size: 16 residues. Looked up from germline, CDR1 is WSHSY and CDR2 is SAAADI. V dropped 2 bases and J dropped 2 bases, with 14 bases sitting between them.

The genes are TRBV7-9 and TRBJ1-5, with D unresolved. Germline V gene sequence: CDR1 SEHNR, CDR2 FQNEAQ (reference sequence). Deletions cut 5 bases from V and 3 bases from J, with 14 bases between. The CDR3 length is 15 residues. CDR3 sequence (DNA): TGTGCCAGCAGCCCGGGGAGCACAGACAATCAGCCCCAGCATTTT. It specifies CASSPGSTDNQPQHF.

This sequence joins TRBV5-6 and TRBJ2-2; 7 bases align to TRBD2. Trimming at V came to 0 bases and at J to 6 bases, leaving 14 bases not matched to a gene. CDR1 and CDR2 (germline): SGHDT, YYEEEE. The CDR3 is made up of 18 amino acids. CDR3 amino acids: CASSLVRGLSRSAGELFF. DNA of the CDR3: TGTGCCAGCAGCTTGGTTAGGGGACTATCCCGATCGGCCGGGGAGCTGTTTTTT.

V is TRBV5-5 and J is TRBJ2-7; D is possibly TRBD1 (5 bases). This CDR3 spans 15 amino acids. V lost 4 bases, J lost 2 bases, and 16 bases lay in between. Germline-derived CDR1 and CDR2 are SGHKS and YYEKEE (reference sequence). CDR3 nucleotide sequence: TGTGCCAGCAGCCTTGACAGCCGGCTTACCTACGAGCAGTACTTC. Its translation is CASSLDSRLTYEQYF.

The CDR3 region has the DNA TGTGCCAGCAGTGAATCTTTGGGGAAGGGGACCCAGTACTTC. Protein: CASSESLGKGTQYF. This sequence joins TRBV25-1 and TRBJ2-5; D unresolved. This CDR3 contains 14 residues. V was trimmed by 1 base and J by 7 bases, leaving 13 bases between them. Per the germline V gene, CDR1 is MGHDK and CDR2 is SYGVNS.

The chain links TRBV28 to TRBJ2-1; D is undetermined. The V end lost 4 bases, the J end lost 7 bases, and 8 bases lay between the germline ends. The germline V gene encodes CDR1 MDHEN and CDR2 SYDVKM. The CDR3 loop spans 12 amino acids. The DNA for the CDR3 is TGTGCCAGCAGTTATTTCGAGAATGAGCAGTTCTTC. Protein product: CASSYFENEQFF.

CDR3 DNA: TGTGCCAGCAGCGACGGACGCCTAAGCTACGAGCAGTACTTC. It yields the protein CASSDGRLSYEQYF. The gene calls are TRBV5-5 and TRBJ2-7; D is unclear. The CDR3 is 14 amino acids. Germline loops: CDR1 SGHKS, CDR2 YYEKEE (reference sequence). Trimming stripped 4 bases from V and 3 bases from J, with 14 bases between.

The chain couples TRBV11-2 to TRBJ2-7; no reliable D call. Looked up from germline, CDR1 is SGHAT and CDR2 is FQNNGV. The CDR3 extends over 14 amino acids. V was shortened by 5 bases and J by 0 bases, with 11 bases between the two germline ends. The CDR3 DNA follows: TGTGCCAGCAGCCCGCCAGGCCTCTCCTACGAGCAGTACTTC. This translates into CASSPPGLSYEQYF.

Worth noting for this clone: In the same sample, other DNA sequences code for this CDR3. V and J are TRBV7-8 and TRBJ2-7, with 8 bases aligning to TRBD2. V was clipped by 5 bases and J by 1 base; unmatched bases: 1. CDR1 and CDR2 (germline): SGHVS, FQNEAQ. The length of the CDR3 is 13 residues. In DNA form, the CDR3 reads TGTGCCAGCAGCCGCGGGGGGTCCTACGAGCAGTACTTC. Protein product: CASSRGGSYEQYF. The whole variable domain, remainder taken from reference TRBV7-8 and TRBJ2-7, is GAGVSQSPRYKVAKRGQDVALRCDPISGHVSLFWYQQALGQGPEFLTYFQNEAQLDKSGLPSDRFFAERPEGSVSTLKIQRTQQEDSAVYLCASSRGGSYEQYFGPGTRLTVT.

V usage is TRBV30 and J usage is TRBJ1-1, with 10 bases aligning to TRBD1. The CDR3 contains 15 residues. V lost 1 base to trimming and J lost 1 base; unmatched junction nucleotides: 3. Per the germline V gene, CDR1 is GTSNPN and CDR2 is SVGIG (reference sequence). CDR3 nucleotide sequence: TGTGCCTGGAGTGATGGGACAGGGGCGAACACTGAAGCTTTCTTT. Its protein is CAWSDGTGANTEAFF.

This sequence joins TRBV5-1 and TRBJ1-1; 10 nucleotides match TRBD1. J was trimmed by 2 bases and V by 4 bases; bases with no gene match: 11. Germline CDR1 SGHRS, CDR2 YFSETQ. The CDR3 is 17 amino acids. DNA of the CDR3: TGCGCCAGCAGCCCGATTCGGGGACAGGGGTTTAACACTGAAGCTTTCTTT. Amino acid sequence: CASSPIRGQGFNTEAFF. Full variable domain (remainder filled in from reference TRBV5-1 and TRBJ1-1): KAGVTQTPRYLIKTRGQQVTLSCSPISGHRSVSWYQQTPGQGLQFLFEYFSETQRNKGNFPGRFSGRQFSNSRSEMNVSTLELGDSALYLCASSPIRGQGFNTEAFFGQGTRLTVV.

V is TRBV13 and J is TRBJ2-7; TRBD1 aligns across 9 bases. The V and J ends lost 5 bases and 4 bases, in that order; junction bases with no gene match: 12. CDR1 is PRHDT and CDR2 is FYEKMQ in the germline V gene (reference sequence). The CDR3 runs to 16 residues. The CDR3 DNA is TGTGCCAGCAGCACAGGGGTGGGACAGGGATTATACGAGCAGTACTTC. Translation: CASSTGVGQGLYEQYF.

V usage is TRBV7-9 and J usage is TRBJ2-3; D may match TRBD1 or TRBD2 (6 bases each). The germline V and J ends were trimmed by 5 bases and 3 bases, with 21 bases remaining between them. CDR1 and CDR2 (germline): SEHNR, FQNEAQ (reference sequence). The CDR3 spans 17 residues. DNA of the CDR3: TGTGCCAGCAGCGGCGCCTTAGGTTGGGGGGCGACAGATACGCAGTATTTT. Its protein is CASSGALGWGATDTQYF.

V gene TRBV19 combines with J gene TRBJ1-1; weak D call: TRBD1 (6 bases). The CDR3 spans 15 residues. Germline V gene sequence: CDR1 LNHDA, CDR2 SQIVND (reference sequence). The V gene lost 7 bases and the J gene lost 2 bases, with 17 bases spanning the gap. As DNA, the CDR3 is TGTGCCAGTATTGGGTGGACAGAGAGAAACACTGAAGCTTTCTTT. Residues: CASIGWTERNTEAFF.

The chain combines TRBV4-1 with TRBJ2-1; 8 bases agree with TRBD2. In germline, CDR1 is MGHRA, CDR2 YSYEKL. CDR3 length: 17 amino acids. Trimming at V came to 0 bases and at J to 8 bases, leaving 12 bases not matched to a gene. The CDR3 DNA follows: TGCGCCAGCAGCCAAGAAAATTGGCGGGAGGTGGTCGATGAGCAGTTCTTC. This sequence encodes CASSQENWREVVDEQFF.

This sequence joins TRBV11-2 and TRBJ1-1, with TRBD1 as a possible D gene (6 bases). CDR1 and CDR2 from the germline V gene are SGHAT and FQNNGV. V shed 1 base and J shed 4 bases, with 13 bases lying between them. The CDR3 length is 15 residues. The CDR3, as DNA: TGTGCCAGCAGCTTAGCGGAGGGGGTCGTCACTGAAGCTTTCTTT. Residues: CASSLAEGVVTEAFF.

The chain employs TRBV9 and TRBJ1-2; D gene uncertain. This CDR3 has 12 residues. Trimming cost V 1 base and J 6 bases, with 7 bases left between them. Germline loops: CDR1 SGDLS, CDR2 YYNGEE. CDR3 residues: CASSVITNGYTF. The CDR3 nucleotides read TGTGCCAGCAGCGTAATTACAAATGGCTACACCTTC.

The chain uses TRBV2 and TRBJ1-3, with D perhaps matching TRBD1 (6 bases). This CDR3 comprises 13 residues. Looked up from germline, CDR1 is SNHLY and CDR2 is FYNNEI. The germline V and J ends were trimmed by 7 bases and 8 bases, with 15 bases remaining between them. The CDR3 bases are TGTGCCAGCAACACAGGGATGCCGGACACCATATATTTT. It yields the protein CASNTGMPDTIYF. Using reference TRBV2 and TRBJ1-3 for the parts outside the CDR3, the full variable domain is EPEVTQTPSHQVTQMGQEVILRCVPISNHLYFYWYRQILGQKVEFLVSFYNNEISEKSEIFDDQFSVERPDGSNFTLKIRSTKLEDSAMYFCASNTGMPDTIYFGEGSWLTVV.